A selection of T cell receptor beta chains follows, all from one sample in a study of T-cell reconstitution after alpha-beta-depleted transplantation in children. MiXCR, applied by TCRdb to the PCR reads, yields one record per CDR3 protein. The table has around 210,000 distinct CDR3 sequences, about 7% seen once. Material: PBMCs, obtained before TCRalphabeta/CD19-depleted stem cell transplant. All receptors come from a boy between 2 and 10 years old with acute lymphoblastic leukemia, due to receive a stem cell transplant. CDR3s include the opening cysteine and the closing phenylalanine or tryptophan. A D gene is named only where the DNA matches it firmly. Some rows have no size entry. The others give once, few or many, or a class for an expanded clone.

size	V	J	D	CDR3	DNA
many	TRBV5-1	TRBJ2-3	-	CASSLWSKGADTQYF	TGCGCCAGCAGCTTGTGGAGTAAGGGCGCAGATACGCAGTATTTT
few	TRBV11-1	TRBJ2-1	TRBD2	CASSLATWRREGSYNEQFF	TGTGCCAGCAGCTTAGCTACTTGGCGGCGGGAGGGCTCCTACAATGAGCAGTTCTTC
many	TRBV11-2	TRBJ1-4	TRBD1	CASSLDWQGERNEKLFF	TGTGCCAGCAGCTTAGACTGGCAGGGGGAACGGAATGAAAAACTGTTTTTT
-	TRBV7-3	TRBJ2-1	TRBD1	CASSSGTGVAEQFF	TGTGCCAGCAGCTCCGGGACAGGGGTTGCCGAGCAGTTCTTC
-	TRBV28	TRBJ2-6	-	CASSLSRRGQRLSGANVLTF	TGTGCCAGCAGTTTGAGTCGGAGAGGACAGAGACTCTCTGGGGCCAACGTCCTGACTTTC
many	TRBV6-1	TRBJ2-1	-	CASSQIFAHNEQFF	TGTGCCAGCAGTCAAATTTTCGCCCACAATGAGCAGTTCTTC
-	TRBV7-2	TRBJ1-1	-	CASSLRPGLLNTEAFF	TGTGCCAGCAGCTTAAGGCCAGGACTATTGAACACTGAAGCTTTCTTT
few	TRBV9	TRBJ2-3	TRBD1	CASSETGLGFGTDTQYF	TGTGCCAGCAGCGAGACAGGGTTAGGGTTTGGCACAGATACGCAGTATTTT
many	TRBV28	TRBJ2-1	-	CASSFGSSYNEQFF	TGTGCCAGCAGTTTCGGGAGCTCCTACAATGAGCAGTTCTTC
few	TRBV6-5	TRBJ1-5	TRBD1	CASSYTRDRGHQPQHF	TGTGCCAGCAGTTACACCCGGGACAGGGGGCATCAGCCCCAGCATTTT
few	TRBV5-5	TRBJ1-5	-	CASSFRFTGDSNQPQHF	TGTGCCAGCAGCTTCCGTTTTACAGGTGATAGCAATCAGCCCCAGCATTTT
few	TRBV20-1	TRBJ1-2	-	CSARDPSEQVDGYTF	TGCAGTGCTAGAGATCCCTCCGAACAGGTGGATGGCTACACCTTC
few	TRBV20-1	TRBJ1-5	-	CSASVGEGIVQPQHF	TGCAGTGCTAGCGTAGGCGAGGGGATTGTTCAGCCCCAGCATTTT
-	TRBV5-1	TRBJ1-4	-	CASSLARGVATNEKLFF	TGCGCCAGCAGCTTGGCCCGGGGTGTCGCAACTAATGAAAAACTGTTTTTT
-	TRBV12-3/TRBV12-4	TRBJ2-1	-	CASSFSDGSYNEQFF	TGTGCCAGCAGTTTCTCGGACGGATCCTACAATGAGCAGTTCTTC
many	TRBV12-3/TRBV12-4	TRBJ2-3	-	CASSFRDTTDTQYF	TGTGCCAGCAGTTTCCGGGACACCACAGATACGCAGTATTTT
many	TRBV7-8	TRBJ1-3	-	CASSLPGGAGNTIYF	TGTGCCAGCAGCTTGCCGGGAGGCGCTGGAAACACCATATATTTT
-	TRBV5-1	TRBJ2-5	-	CAIREGETQYF	TGCGCCATCAGAGAAGGGGAGACCCAGTACTTC
many	TRBV28	TRBJ2-3	-	CASSKVSTDTQYF	TGTGCCAGCAGTAAAGTAAGCACAGATACGCAGTATTTT
many	TRBV5-1	TRBJ2-3	-	CASSLSGTSQGTQYF	TGCGCCAGCAGCTTGTCTGGGACCAGTCAGGGTACGCAGTATTTT
few	TRBV6-2/TRBV6-3	TRBJ1-1	-	CASSYRQVGEIF	TGTGCCAGCAGTTACCGACAGGTGGGGGAGATCTTT
-	TRBV27	TRBJ2-1	TRBD2	CASSLGLANTYNEQFF	TGTGCCAGCAGTCTCGGACTAGCGAACACCTACAATGAGCAGTTCTTC
many	TRBV29-1	TRBJ2-3	TRBD2	CSVQGRASGDTDTQYF	TGCAGCGTTCAAGGTCGGGCTAGCGGAGACACAGATACGCAGTATTTT
-	TRBV6-1	TRBJ1-3	-	CASSEFTLEIGNTIYF	TGTGCCAGCAGTGAATTTACGTTGGAGATTGGAAACACCATATATTTT
many	TRBV12-3/TRBV12-4	TRBJ2-1	-	CASRGGGADEQFF	TGTGCCAGCCGTGGGGGCGGGGCGGATGAGCAGTTCTTC
many	TRBV18	TRBJ2-7	-	CASSNNQGPYEQYF	TGTGCCAGCTCAAATAACCAGGGCCCGTACGAGCAGTACTTC
-	TRBV11-3	TRBJ2-7	-	CASSALADRQYEQYF	TGTGCCAGCAGCGCACTAGCGGACAGGCAATACGAGCAGTACTTC
-	TRBV12-3/TRBV12-4	TRBJ2-1	TRBD2	CASSSGRGYNEQFF	TGTGCCAGCAGTAGCGGGAGGGGCTACAATGAGCAGTTCTTC
-	TRBV4-3	TRBJ2-7	-	CASSQEIGGLAGEQYF	TGCGCCAGCAGCCAAGAAATAGGCGGGCTTGCTGGCGAGCAGTACTTC